This T cell receptor (beta chain) was recovered during a study of T cells expressing NK-cell markers. CDR3 length: 15 residues. The germline V gene has CDR1 WSHSY and CDR2 SAAADI. One entry per CDR3 protein, without DNA, is what TCRdb gives after re-calling the 5' RACE reads. This sample contains hundreds of thousands of distinct CDR3 sequences. Sample: blood T cells: a sorted CD56 or NKG2C T cell subset, CD4+ or CD8+ T cells, or bulk PBMC T cells (not recorded which). V and J are TRBV10-2 and TRBJ1-3; TCRdb indicates TRBD1, and absent DNA this call remains unverified. The TCR originated in a man aged 18 to 69 in good health. This chain's CDR3 is CASSQTTGTGNTMYF.